Each of the 29 T cell receptor beta chains below was sequenced from the same sample in a study of blood T cells in healthy people across ages. PCR was performed a second time for roughly 7 to 11 cycles using a sample-barcoded 5' primer and a J-beta primer mix. TCRdb re-derived calls from the 5' RACE reads in MiXCR, one entry per CDR3 protein. The profile shows around 650,000 distinct CDR3 sequences, roughly two fifths of them singletons. The sequencing input was blood. All receptors derive from a man older than 75 in good health.

The chain links TRBV27 to TRBJ2-7, with a tentative D call TRBD2 (6 bases). Between the trimmed V and J ends, which lost 7 bases and 3 bases, there was a span of 13 bases. The germline V gene has CDR1 MNHEY and CDR2 SMNVEV (reference sequence). This CDR3 has 13 residues. CDR3 DNA sequence: TGTGCCAGCACTCCGGACTATTACTACGAGCAGTACTTC. Its translation: CASTPDYYYEQYF.

The table lists this clonotype with many counts. The V call is TRBV2, the J call TRBJ1-3, with 8 bases aligning to TRBD1. Germline V gives CDR1 SNHLY, CDR2 FYNNEI. V dropped 6 bases and J dropped 4; count of bases not matched to a gene: 2. This CDR3 spans 13 amino acids. The CDR3 DNA reads as TGTGCCAGCAGCAGGGGGCTCGGAAACACCATATATTTT. Translating it yields CASSRGLGNTIYF. Full variable domain (outside the CDR3, taken from reference TRBV2 and TRBJ1-3): EPEVTQTPSHQVTQMGQEVILRCVPISNHLYFYWYRQILGQKVEFLVSFYNNEISEKSEIFDDQFSVERPDGSNFTLKIRSTKLEDSAMYFCASSRGLGNTIYFGEGSWLTVV.

V gene TRBV6-5 combines with J gene TRBJ2-3; 7 positions match TRBD2. V was clipped by 4 bases and J by 3 bases; unmatched bases: 7. This CDR3 contains 15 residues. Germline-derived CDR1 and CDR2 are MNHEY and SVGAGI. DNA of the CDR3: TGTGCCAGCAGTTTCACGGGAGGAACGACAGATACGCAGTATTTT. Translating gives CASSFTGGTTDTQYF.

This clonotype was counted between two and nine times. This may stem from a read error, because a much larger clone lies one nucleotide away. The chain uses TRBV6-6 and TRBJ2-7; D is possibly TRBD1 (6 bases). Looked up from germline, CDR1 is MNHNY and CDR2 is SVGAGI (reference sequence). V lost 0 bases and J lost 7, with 19 bases in between. The CDR3 runs to 16 residues. The CDR3 DNA is TGTGCCAGCAGTTACTCGACCTTTGAGAGGGGGAATGAGCAGTACTTC. Translating gives CASSYSTFERGNEQYF.

The chain couples TRBV4-1 to TRBJ1-2, with D possibly TRBD1 on 6 matching bases. The CDR3 length is 15 residues. Trimming removed 3 bases from V and 4 bases from J, with 15 bases in between. The germline V gene encodes CDR1 MGHRA and CDR2 YSYEKL. CDR3 bases: TGCGCCAGCAGCCAGGGGATACAGGGCGGCTATGGCTACACCTTC. Translation: CASSQGIQGGYGYTF.

This chain connects TRBV4-1 to TRBJ1-2; a possible D gene is TRBD1 (6 bases). V was cut by 0 bases and J by 0 bases, with 17 bases left in between. This CDR3 has 18 amino acids. Germline V CDR1 and CDR2: MGHRA, YSYEKL. The CDR3 loop reads CASSQDGENRVANYGYTF. CDR3 coding DNA: TGCGCCAGCAGCCAAGATGGGGAAAACAGGGTTGCTAACTATGGCTACACCTTC.

The sample holds a few counts of this clonotype. The chain links TRBV5-1 to TRBJ2-5, with 8 bases identical to TRBD2. V shed 0 bases and J 0 bases; nucleotides not matched to a gene: 4. Germline V CDR1 and CDR2: SGHRS, YFSETQ. CDR3 length: 16 residues. The CDR3 region is CASSLDGRAHQETQYF. The CDR3 region has the DNA TGCGCCAGCAGCTTGGACGGGAGGGCCCACCAAGAGACCCAGTACTTC.

The chain uses TRBV4-2 and TRBJ2-3; the D is unclear. The germline V gene encodes CDR1 LGHNA and CDR2 YNFKEQ. V gave up 1 base and J gave up 4 bases, with 6 bases separating them. The CDR3 is made up of 13 amino acids. The CDR3 region has the DNA TGTGCCAGCAGCCAAGGGTACTCAGATACGCAGTATTTT. Protein sequence: CASSQGYSDTQYF.

The J gene is TRBJ2-3, the V gene TRBV10-2; D is possibly TRBD2 (6 bases). Germline V gene lookup returns CDR1 WSHSY and CDR2 SAAADI. The CDR3 is made up of 19 amino acids. The V end was cut by 0 bases, the J end by 0 bases, with 19 bases between. The CDR3: CASSESRVGGATSTDTQYF. The CDR3 bases are TGCGCCAGCAGTGAGTCGAGGGTCGGGGGTGCAACTAGCACAGATACGCAGTATTTT.

V usage is TRBV27 and J usage is TRBJ1-1, with 9 bases that match TRBD1. CDR3 length equals 20 residues. CDR1 and CDR2 from the germline V gene are MNHEY and SMNVEV (reference sequence). V dropped 0 bases and J dropped 4; count of bases not matched to a gene: 18. This CDR3 reads CASSLSGGQGGVYESTEAFF. The CDR3 region has the DNA TGTGCCAGCAGTTTATCTGGGGGACAGGGAGGTGTATATGAAAGCACTGAAGCTTTCTTT.

The chain joins TRBV20-1 to TRBJ2-5; 14 nucleotides agree with TRBD2. This CDR3 comprises 15 residues. Germline loops: CDR1 DFQATT, CDR2 SNEGSKA (reference sequence). With V trimmed by 3 bases and J by 11 bases, 11 bases remained unmatched. This CDR3 reads CSARTSGGGPREQYF. In DNA form, the CDR3 reads TGCAGTGCTAGGACTAGCGGGGGGGGCCCCCGGGAGCAGTACTTC.

This clonotype was detected a few times. The rearrangement uses TRBV6-6 and TRBJ2-7; perhaps TRBD1 as D (5 bases). V was cut by 0 bases and J by 6 bases, with 9 bases left in between. Germline lookup yields CDR1 MNHNY and CDR2 SVGAGI (reference sequence). The CDR3 is 13 residues long. For the CDR3, the DNA is TGTGCCAGCAGTTACTCGGCAGGGTTCGAGCAGTACTTC. This gives the protein CASSYSAGFEQYF.

The chain is built from TRBV2 and TRBJ1-1, with D perhaps TRBD1 (5 bases). V dropped 8 bases and J dropped 0 bases, with 10 bases sitting between them. Per the germline V gene, CDR1 is SNHLY and CDR2 is FYNNEI. The CDR3 loop spans 13 amino acids. CDR3 region: CASQGRVNTEAFF. As DNA, the CDR3 is TGTGCCAGCCAGGGCAGGGTGAACACTGAAGCTTTCTTT.

The V and J genes are TRBV7-6 and TRBJ2-5; tentative D call: TRBD1 (6 bases). V lost 5 bases and J 4 bases, leaving 20 bases between the germline ends. The V gene's germline CDR1 is SGHVS and CDR2 FNYEAQ. This CDR3 has 16 amino acids. CDR3 residues: CASSPSGGEVRETQYF. In DNA, the CDR3 is TGTGCCAGCAGCCCCAGTGGGGGCGAGGTTAGAGAGACCCAGTACTTC. The whole variable domain, remainder taken from reference TRBV7-6 and TRBJ2-5, is GAGVSQSPRYKVTKRGQDVALRCDPISGHVSLYWYRQALGQGPEFLTYFNYEAQQDKSGLPNDRFSAERPEGSISTLTIQRTEQRDSAMYRCASSPSGGEVRETQYFGPGTRLLVL.

The chain carries TRBV10-3 and TRBJ2-3; 11 nucleotides agree with TRBD2. This CDR3 is 15 amino acids long. J gave up 6 bases and V 4 bases, and 6 bases lay outside the gene matches. Per the germline V gene, CDR1 is ENHRY and CDR2 is SYGVKD. The CDR3 nucleotides are TGTGCCATCAGTGTTCTAGCGGGGGGCGGGGATACGCAGTATTTT. This encodes CAISVLAGGGDTQYF.

The chain has TRBV6-6 and TRBJ1-5; the D is unclear. In germline, CDR1 is MNHNY, CDR2 SVGAGI (reference sequence). The CDR3 contains 14 residues. The V and J ends lost 2 bases and 7 bases respectively, with 12 bases between them. CDR3 nucleotide sequence: TGTGCCAGCAGTTACGAGACCACGGAACAGCCCCAGCATTTT. This codes for CASSYETTEQPQHF.

In this sample, this clonotype turned up a few times. This chain joins TRBV29-1 and TRBJ1-1; the D gene is possibly TRBD1 (5 bases). The CDR3 spans 14 residues. V was pared by 2 bases and J by 4 bases, with 14 bases between. Per germline, CDR1 SQVTM and CDR2 ANQGSEA. CDR3 sequence (DNA): TGCAGCGTTGAATGGGACGAACGGGGCACTGAAGCTTTCTTT. Translated: CSVEWDERGTEAFF.

The rearrangement uses TRBV15 and TRBJ2-1, with D possibly called TRBD1 or TRBD2 (5 bases each). Germline CDR1 and CDR2: LNHNV and YYDKDF (reference sequence). The CDR3 is made up of 16 amino acids. Deletions cut 2 bases from V and 0 bases from J, with 11 bases between. Written as DNA, the CDR3 is TGTGCCACCAGCAGACGCTCAGGGAGCTCCTACAATGAGCAGTTCTTC. It translates to CATSRRSGSSYNEQFF.

The rearrangement uses TRBV30 and TRBJ2-7; a weak D match, TRBD1 (6 bases). Germline assignment: CDR1 GTSNPN and CDR2 SVGIG (reference sequence). The CDR3 loop spans 14 amino acids. With 0 bases removed from V and 2 bases from J, the gap between germline ends came to 11 bases. For the CDR3, the DNA is TGTGCCTGGAGTGTACAACAGGGACCCTACGAGCAGTACTTC. Translating gives CAWSVQQGPYEQYF.

The chain carries TRBV7-2 and TRBJ2-3; 9 nucleotides match TRBD2. The germline gives CDR1 SGHTA, CDR2 FQGNSA. With 7 bases clipped from V and 0 bases from J, the junction kept 14 bases outside the gene matches. CDR3 length: 18 amino acids. CDR3 nucleotide sequence: TGTGCCAGCATCCTTAGCGGGAGAGGGGGGGGAAGCACAGATACGCAGTATTTT. Translation gives CASILSGRGGGSTDTQYF.

This CDR3 reads CASSATSSSDTQYF. Here the CDR3 DNA reads TGTGCCAGCAGCGCAACATCTTCGTCAGATACGCAGTATTTT. This sequence joins TRBV11-3 and TRBJ2-3; D not certain. Germline V gene lookup returns CDR1 SGHNT and CDR2 YENEEA. Between the trimmed V and J ends, which lost 5 bases and 4 bases, there was a span of 13 bases. The CDR3 consists of 14 residues.

This clonotype was counted a single time. A read error may produce the germline difference seen at one junction end. The chain joins TRBV20-1 to TRBJ2-1; the D gene is possibly TRBD2 (6 bases). Looked up from germline, CDR1 is DFQATT and CDR2 is SNEGSKA (reference sequence). The CDR3 extends over 14 amino acids. The CDR3 sequence: CSGVKEGWGNEQFF. CDR3 coding DNA: TGCAGTGGGGTTAAGGAGGGCTGGGGGAATGAGCAGTTCTTT.

This chain connects TRBV6-5 to TRBJ2-1; 7 bases align to TRBD1. CDR1 and CDR2 from the germline V gene are MNHEY and SVGAGI. Trimming at V came to 6 bases and at J to 13 bases, leaving 15 bases not matched to a gene. The CDR3 contains 14 residues. The CDR3 sequence: CASRIDRVKETQFF. DNA for the CDR3: TGTGCCAGCAGAATTGACAGGGTGAAAGAGACCCAGTTCTTC.

The rearrangement joins TRBV25-1 to TRBJ2-7; the match to TRBD1 covers 8 bases. Trimming took 3 bases from V and 5 from J; bases not matched to a gene: 6. Germline CDR1 is MGHDK and CDR2 is SYGVNS. CDR3 length: 14 residues. DNA of the CDR3: TGTGCCAGCAGTGAGCCCGGACAGGGTCACGAGCAGTACTTC. As protein: CASSEPGQGHEQYF.

The chain has TRBV7-2 and TRBJ1-6, with D tentatively TRBD1 (5 bases). Germline CDR1 SGHTA, CDR2 FQGNSA. The CDR3 sequence is 15 residues long. Deletions cut 2 bases from V and 10 bases from J, with 15 bases between. CDR3 sequence (DNA): TGTGCCAGCAGCTTACTCCAGGGCGGGAAATCACCCCTCCACTTT. This codes for CASSLLQGGKSPLHF. Combining the CDR3 with reference TRBV7-2 and TRBJ1-6 gives the whole variable domain GAGVSQSPSNKVTEKGKDVELRCDPISGHTALYWYRQSLGQGLEFLIYFQGNSAPDKSGLPSDRFSAERTGGSVSTLTIQRTQQEDSAVYLCASSLLQGGKSPLHFGNGTRLTVT.

The table lists this clonotype with a few counts. The rearrangement joins TRBV11-2 to TRBJ2-7; 9 nucleotides match TRBD1. J was trimmed by 3 bases and V by 5 bases; bases with no gene match: 5. Looked up from germline, CDR1 is SGHAT and CDR2 is FQNNGV. This CDR3 is built from 14 residues. CDR3 residues: CASSGDRVFYEQYF. CDR3 nucleotides: TGTGCCAGCAGCGGGGACAGGGTTTTCTACGAGCAGTACTTC.

This clonotype has more than one count but fewer than ten. The chain uses TRBV6-1 and TRBJ2-3; 8 bases agree with TRBD2. CDR3 length: 17 amino acids. Losses at the gene ends were 5 bases for V and 2 bases for J; bases not matched to a gene: 12. Germline V lookup: CDR1 MNHNS, CDR2 SASEGT. CDR3 sequence reads: CASSRQTGGLVTDTQYF. DNA of the CDR3: TGTGCCAGCAGTCGTCAGACGGGAGGGCTTGTCACAGATACGCAGTATTTT.

The J gene is TRBJ2-2, the V gene TRBV7-2; D not certain. Germline V gene sequence: CDR1 SGHTA, CDR2 FQGNSA. The CDR3 length is 12 residues. V was clipped by 2 bases and J by 8 bases, with 6 bases between them. Written as DNA, the CDR3 is TGTGCCAGCAGCTTATATTGGGGGGAGCTGTTTTTT. It encodes CASSLYWGELFF.

The CDR3 nucleotides read TGTGCCAGCAGTGACGGATGGAGCAATCAGCCCCAGCATTTT. This translates into CASSDGWSNQPQHF. The chain uses TRBV6-1 and TRBJ1-5; D is uncertain. CDR3 length equals 14 residues. V lost 3 bases, J lost 1 base, and 7 bases lay in between. CDR1 and CDR2 from the germline V gene are MNHNS and SASEGT.